A single sample is the source of the 4 T cell receptor beta chains below, sequenced in a study of blood T cell repertoires in COVID-19. Assay used: immunoSEQ multiplex PCR; TCRdb lists only in-frame clones, some missing. Among under 200,000 clones, around 85% were seen once, and the ten largest hold roughly 0.91%. The sequencing input was peripheral blood. These receptors were collected from a man between 60 and 70 years old with COVID-19, enrolled during active disease.

This clone turned up a few times. The chain has TRBV9 and TRBJ2-7; tentative D call: TRBD1 (5 bases). This CDR3 region has 11 residues. Per the germline V gene, CDR1 is SGDLS and CDR2 is YYNGEE. V was trimmed by 3 bases and J by 7 bases, leaving 8 bases between them. The CDR3 protein is CASSEGSEQYF. Written as DNA, the CDR3 is TGTGCCAGCAGCGAGGGGTCGGAGCAGTACTTC. The full variable domain, with the rest looked up from reference TRBV9 and TRBJ2-7, is DSGVTQTPKHLITATGQRVTLRCSPRSGDLSVYWYQQSLDQGLQFLIQYYNGEERAKGNILERFSAQQFPDLHSELNLSSLELGDSALYFCASSEGSEQYFGPGTRLTVT.

The chain couples TRBV19 to TRBJ2-7, with a weak D call TRBD1 (5 bases). Germline V gives CDR1 LNHDA, CDR2 SQIVND (reference sequence). The ends were cut back, 5 bases at V and 2 bases at J, with 10 bases in the middle. This CDR3 is built from 13 residues. This CDR3 reads CASSGVGAYEQYF. CDR3 sequence (DNA): TGTGCCAGTAGTGGAGTAGGGGCCTACGAGCAGTACTTC. The variable domain in full, completed from reference TRBV19 and TRBJ2-7, reads DGGITQSPKYLFRKEGQNVTLSCEQNLNHDAMYWYRQDPGQGLRLIYYSQIVNDFQKGDIAEGYSVSREKKESFPLTVTSAQKNPTAFYLCASSGVGAYEQYFGPGTRLTVT.

The genes are TRBV9 and TRBJ2-2; the D is unclear. The germline V gene encodes CDR1 SGDLS and CDR2 YYNGEE. Trimming left V 4 bases short and J 2 bases short, with 12 bases between. The CDR3 is 15 amino acids. CDR3 sequence reads: CASSPRHINTGELFF. The CDR3 DNA is TGTGCCAGCAGCCCCCGACATATAAACACCGGGGAGCTGTTTTTT.

The rearrangement uses TRBV19 and TRBJ1-5; 8 bases agree with TRBD1. Germline V gene data show CDR1 as LNHDA and CDR2 as SQIVND (reference sequence). This CDR3 contains 15 residues. The J segment lost 9 bases and the V segment lost 1 base, leaving 8 bases of the junction unmatched. The CDR3 protein is CASSIGTGSPWPQHF. In DNA, the CDR3 is TGTGCCAGTAGTATAGGGACAGGGTCACCGTGGCCCCAGCATTTT.